Listed below are T cell receptor beta chains from one sample, sequenced in a study of blood T cell repertoires in COVID-19. Some clones are missing from TCRdb's copy, which holds only in-frame ones; the method was immunoSEQ multiplex PCR. There are 250,000 or so clones in the sample; roughly 87% occur only once, and more than 10% lies in the top ten. Sequencing used PBMCs or T cells enriched from blood (not recorded which). Every receptor here comes from a man aged 25-40 years who had recovered from COVID-19. The CDR3 runs from the conserved cysteine through the conserved F or W. D genes are given only for firm matches. For some rows the clone size is stated as once, few or many, or as a class when expanded; others skip it.

V: TRBV14
size: .
D: TRBD1
J: TRBJ1-1
DNA: TGTGCCAGCAGCCCAATAGGACAGGGTATGGTCGGTGAAGCTTTCTTT
CDR3: CASSPIGQGMVGEAFF

V: TRBV9
size: .
D: .
J: TRBJ1-6
DNA: TGTGCCAGCACTTACGGGGGCTCCTATAATTCACCCCTCCACTTT
CDR3: CASTYGGSYNSPLHF

V: TRBV5-3
size: once
D: .
J: TRBJ2-4
DNA: TGTGCCAGAAGCTGGACTCGGGTAGTCGGAGGCAAAAACATTCAGTACTTC
CDR3: CARSWTRVVGGKNIQYF

V: TRBV11-2
size: .
D: .
J: TRBJ2-7
DNA: TGTGCCAGCAGTAAATCAATTGGCGGAACCTATTACTCCTACGAGCAGTACTTC
CDR3: CASSKSIGGTYYSYEQYF

V: TRBV6-2/TRBV6-3
size: .
D: .
J: TRBJ1-5
DNA: TGTGCCAGCAGTTACCGGTCGGTCTATAGCAATCAGCCCCAGCATTTT
CDR3: CASSYRSVYSNQPQHF

V: TRBV27
size: .
D: .
J: TRBJ1-6
DNA: TGTGCCAGCAGTTTATCGTGGCAGAATTCACCCCTCCACTTT
CDR3: CASSLSWQNSPLHF

V: TRBV7-8
size: .
D: TRBD2
J: TRBJ2-7
DNA: TGTGCCAGTAAGGTGGGGGGGAGCTCCTACGAGCAGTACTTC
CDR3: CASKVGGSSYEQYF

V: TRBV30
size: .
D: .
J: TRBJ2-2
DNA: TGTGCCTGGAGTGTAACTTCTGGGCTAGCGACCGGGGAGCTGTTTTTT
CDR3: CAWSVTSGLATGELFF

V: TRBV4-3
size: .
D: TRBD1
J: TRBJ1-3
DNA: TGCGCCAGCAGCCAAGACCCTTCGACAGGGGATGGTACTGGAAACACCATATATTTT
CDR3: CASSQDPSTGDGTGNTIYF

V: TRBV29-1
size: .
D: .
J: TRBJ2-1
DNA: TGCAGCGTTGAACCGACACCGACCTCCTACAATGAGCAGTTCTTC
CDR3: CSVEPTPTSYNEQFF

V: TRBV7-2
size: .
D: TRBD2
J: TRBJ2-1
DNA: TGTGCCAGCAGCTTGGAGGGACTAGTAAGTGAGCAGTTCTTC
CDR3: CASSLEGLVSEQFF

V: TRBV24-1
size: .
D: .
J: TRBJ1-4
DNA: TGTGCCACCAGTGACTCAACAGGGTTGCGTGAAAAACTGTTTTTT
CDR3: CATSDSTGLREKLFF

V: TRBV10-1
size: .
D: .
J: TRBJ1-1
DNA: TGCGCCAGCAGTCCTGGGAGCCCTACCGCGGAAGCTTTCTTT
CDR3: CASSPGSPTAEAFF

V: TRBV19
size: few
D: TRBD1
J: TRBJ2-5
DNA: TGTGCCAGTAGGGGACAGGGGGCCCAAGAGACCCAGTACTTC
CDR3: CASRGQGAQETQYF

V: TRBV6-5
size: .
D: TRBD1
J: TRBJ2-7
DNA: TGTGCCAGCAGCCCGGGACAGGGGGCCTACGAGCAGTACTTC
CDR3: CASSPGQGAYEQYF